The 26 T cell receptor beta chains reported below all come from one sample, sequenced in a study of blood T cell repertoires in COVID-19. Generated by immunoSEQ multiplex PCR, the TCRdb table keeps only in-frame clones and is missing some. The data contain more than 350,000 clones, about 83% of them seen just once; the ten biggest clones take up 10%. Sequencing was done on a sample of PBMCs or T cells enriched from blood (not recorded which). The receptors shown here come from a woman aged 45-60 years who had recovered from COVID-19.

This clone has at least ten counts. Other nucleotide sequences in the sample specify the same CDR3. The chain has TRBV12-3 or TRBV12-4 and TRBJ1-5; TRBD1 might be the D (6 bases). Between the trimmed V and J ends, which lost 6 bases and 0 bases, there was a span of 6 bases. The CDR3 spans 13 residues. The CDR3 sequence: CASRQGSNQPQHF. The CDR3 DNA is TGTGCCAGCAGACAGGGTAGCAATCAGCCCCAGCATTTT.

The DNA for the CDR3 is TGTGCCAGCAGCCTCCGGCTAGCGGGGGGGCTTTACAATGAGCAGTTCTTC. Translated: CASSLRLAGGLYNEQFF. This chain joins TRBV11-3 and TRBJ2-1; 12 bases agree with TRBD2. The CDR3 is made up of 17 amino acids. J gave up 4 bases and V 5 bases, and 9 bases lay outside the gene matches. Germline CDR1 SGHNT, CDR2 YENEEA. The whole variable domain, remainder taken from reference TRBV11-3 and TRBJ2-1, is EAGVVQSPRYKIIEKKQPVAFWCNPISGHNTLYWYLQNLGQGPELLIRYENEEAVDDSQLPKDRFSAERLKGVDSTLKIQPAELGDSAVYLCASSLRLAGGLYNEQFFGPGTRLTVL.

This clone turned up a few times. The V and J genes are TRBV5-1 and TRBJ1-2; a possible D gene is TRBD1 (5 bases). This CDR3 has 13 residues. Germline-derived CDR1 and CDR2 are SGHRS and YFSETQ. V was cut by 0 bases and J by 5 bases, with 8 bases left in between. CDR3 DNA sequence: TGCGCCAGCAGCTTGGGACAGCTATATGGCTACACCTTC. Its protein is CASSLGQLYGYTF.

The sample holds a few counts of this clone. The rearrangement joins TRBV5-1 to TRBJ2-3; 7 bases align to TRBD1. Trimming removed 0 bases from V and 3 bases from J; junction bases left unmatched: 4. CDR3 length: 15 amino acids. Germline CDR1 and CDR2: SGHRS and YFSETQ. Here the CDR3 reads CASSLGQGKTDTQYF. The CDR3 DNA reads as TGCGCCAGCAGCTTGGGACAGGGAAAAACAGATACGCAGTATTTT.

This chain connects TRBV2 to TRBJ2-7; 9 bases align to TRBD1. V lost 8 bases and J lost 6; bases outside the gene matches: 11. Germline V gives CDR1 SNHLY, CDR2 FYNNEI. CDR3 size: 14 residues. The CDR3 region has the DNA TGTGCCAGCTCCGGGACAGGGCTCCTCCGCGAGCAGTACTTC. Its protein product is CASSGTGLLREQYF.

The gene calls are TRBV7-9 and TRBJ2-3; 10 positions match TRBD2. This CDR3 has 17 amino acids. Germline CDR1 SEHNR, CDR2 FQNEAQ (reference sequence). Germline trimming cut 5 bases from V and 6 bases from J; bases unmatched to any gene: 14. CDR3 bases: TGTGCCAGCAGCAGCAGAACTAGCGGGGAAGACGGGGATACGCAGTATTTT. Its protein is CASSSRTSGEDGDTQYF.

The rearrangement joins TRBV5-6 to TRBJ2-4, with 8 bases identical to TRBD1. Trimming removed 4 bases from V and 1 base from J; junction bases left unmatched: 4. Germline V gene data show CDR1 as SGHDT and CDR2 as YYEEEE. The CDR3 consists of 15 residues. The CDR3 DNA follows: TGTGCCAGCAGCCCTAGACAGGGGGCCAAAAACATTCAGTACTTC. It is translated as CASSPRQGAKNIQYF.

The rearrangement joins TRBV7-9 to TRBJ2-2; weak D call: TRBD1 (5 bases). V lost 3 bases, J lost 1 base, and 9 bases lay in between. This CDR3 comprises 15 residues. Germline CDR1 and CDR2: SEHNR and FQNEAQ (reference sequence). The CDR3 region has the DNA TGTGCCAGCAGCTTTACGACAGAGAACACCGGGGAGCTGTTTTTT. Translation gives CASSFTTENTGELFF.

A few counts support this clone. The J gene is TRBJ1-2, the V gene TRBV7-9; possibly TRBD1 for D (6 bases). The V end lost 5 bases, the J end lost 6 bases, and 16 bases lay between the germline ends. Per the germline V gene, CDR1 is SEHNR and CDR2 is FQNEAQ (reference sequence). The CDR3 has 14 residues. In DNA, the CDR3 is TGTGCCAGCAGCCCTGGTGGGGGCTGGGATGGCTACACCTTC. Its protein is CASSPGGGWDGYTF.

This clone has more than one count but fewer than ten. This chain uses TRBV2 with TRBJ1-5, with a weak D call TRBD1 (6 bases). Trimming pared 5 bases from V and 2 bases from J, leaving 13 bases between. Germline V gene lookup returns CDR1 SNHLY and CDR2 FYNNEI. This CDR3 region has 15 residues. The CDR3 protein is CASSPGVIRNQPQHF. The CDR3 nucleotides read TGTGCCAGCAGTCCAGGGGTGATACGCAATCAGCCCCAGCATTTT.

The CDR3 DNA reads TGTGCCAGCAGCTTATTGGGGGGTCCCGCCTCCGGCTACGAGCAGTACTTC. Protein: CASSLLGGPASGYEQYF. The rearrangement joins TRBV13 to TRBJ2-7, with D maybe TRBD2 (6 bases). The germline gives CDR1 PRHDT, CDR2 FYEKMQ (reference sequence). The CDR3 is 17 amino acids. V shed 2 bases and J shed 3 bases, with 20 bases lying between them.

The chain is built from TRBV6-6 and TRBJ1-2; 9 bases map to TRBD1. V was pared by 5 bases and J by 0 bases, with 10 bases of the junction left unmatched. CDR3 length: 17 residues. Germline assignment: CDR1 MNHNY and CDR2 SVGAGI (reference sequence). CDR3 loop: CASSQPGQGFPNYGYTF. The CDR3 nucleotides are TGTGCCAGCAGTCAACCGGGACAGGGTTTCCCTAACTATGGCTACACCTTC.

This clone appeared a single time. The chain joins TRBV24-1 to TRBJ1-2, with D maybe TRBD1 (6 bases). Germline V gene sequence: CDR1 KGHDR, CDR2 SFDVKD. V was cut by 0 bases and J by 3 bases, with 16 bases left in between. This CDR3 contains 17 residues. CDR3 sequence reads: CATSDLTGRYWDYGYTF. The DNA of the CDR3 is TGTGCCACCAGTGATTTGACAGGGCGATATTGGGACTATGGCTACACCTTC.

Details on this clone: Other DNA sequences from this sample encode an identical CDR3 as well. The chain employs TRBV30 and TRBJ1-6; the D is unclear. The V gene's germline CDR1 is GTSNPN and CDR2 SVGIG (reference sequence). Trimming removed 4 bases from V and 3 bases from J, with 10 bases in between. This CDR3 is 14 amino acids long. The CDR3 nucleotides read TGTGCCTGGACGGGCGGGAGCTATAATTCACCCCTCCACTTT. Protein sequence: CAWTGGSYNSPLHF.

The chain carries TRBV28 and TRBJ1-6; no firm D call. Trimming removed 5 bases at V and 12 bases at J, with 11 bases between. Germline CDR1 MDHEN, CDR2 SYDVKM. The CDR3 contains 12 residues. CDR3 DNA sequence: TGTGCCAGCAGTCCCAAAAGAGAACCCCTCCACTTT. Translating it yields CASSPKREPLHF. Filled out from reference TRBV28 and TRBJ1-6, the complete variable domain reads DVKVTQSSRYLVKRTGEKVFLECVQDMDHENMFWYRQDPGLGLRLIYFSYDVKMKEKGDIPEGYSVSREKKERFSLILESASTNQTSMYLCASSPKREPLHFGNGTRLTVT.

The V call is TRBV14, the J call TRBJ2-5; no firm D call. The CDR3 covers 12 residues. Per the germline V gene, CDR1 is SGHDN and CDR2 is FVKESK. Trimming removed 1 base at V and 2 bases at J, with 2 bases between. CDR3 nucleotides: TGTGCCAGCAGCCAAGCTCAAGAGACCCAGTACTTC. Encoded protein: CASSQAQETQYF.

The V call is TRBV7-9, the J call TRBJ1-3; a possible D gene is TRBD1 (6 bases). Germline V gives CDR1 SEHNR, CDR2 FQNEAQ (reference sequence). With 3 bases removed from V and 4 bases from J, the gap between germline ends came to 16 bases. CDR3 length equals 16 residues. The CDR3 loop reads CASSFGRGWTGNTIYF. CDR3 DNA sequence: TGTGCCAGCAGCTTTGGCAGGGGTTGGACGGGAAACACCATATATTTT.

This clone was seen only a few times. The rearrangement links TRBV7-9 to TRBJ1-1; tentatively, D is TRBD1 (5 bases). The CDR3 spans 17 residues. Germline assignment: CDR1 SEHNR and CDR2 FQNEAQ (reference sequence). The V end was cut by 2 bases, the J end by 1 base, with 17 bases between. CDR3 sequence (DNA): TGTGCCAGCAGCTTAATAGGTTCGTCAGACAGGAACACTGAAGCTTTCTTT. It is translated as CASSLIGSSDRNTEAFF.

This chain connects TRBV28 to TRBJ2-3; 7 nucleotides align to TRBD1. Trimming cost V 9 bases and J 2 bases; bases outside gene matches: 8. The CDR3 consists of 14 residues. CDR1 MDHEN and CDR2 SYDVKM come from the germline V gene. CDR3 region: CASGQAANTDTQYF. CDR3 bases: TGTGCCAGTGGACAGGCGGCTAACACAGATACGCAGTATTTT.

Note on this clone: This specimen includes other DNA sequences encoding the same CDR3. This chain links TRBV28 with TRBJ1-2; D is perhaps TRBD1 (5 bases). The CDR3 spans 13 residues. The V end was cut by 2 bases, the J end by 4 bases, with 8 bases between. CDR1 and CDR2 (germline): MDHEN, SYDVKM. The CDR3 sequence is CASSLAGIYGYTF. Written as DNA, the CDR3 is TGTGCCAGCAGTTTAGCAGGGATCTATGGCTACACCTTC.

The chain employs TRBV7-3 and TRBJ1-2, with 9 bases lining up with TRBD1. Germline CDR1 is SGHTA and CDR2 is FQGTGA. The CDR3 is made up of 16 amino acids. J gave up 5 bases and V 5 bases, and 12 bases lay outside the gene matches. CDR3 nucleotides: TGTGCCAGCAGCCCCTCCGGTGTCGGACAGGGGTATGGCTACACCTTC. This translates into CASSPSGVGQGYGYTF.

CDR3 amino acids: CASSHPGQGLEKLFF. DNA of the CDR3: TGCGCCAGCAGCCATCCGGGACAGGGTTTAGAAAAACTGTTTTTT. This chain uses TRBV4-1 with TRBJ1-4; 9 bases are shared with TRBD1. Per germline, CDR1 MGHRA and CDR2 YSYEKL. The CDR3 spans 15 residues. V was pared by 3 bases and J by 8 bases, with 7 bases of the junction left unmatched.

The J gene is TRBJ1-4, the V gene TRBV19, with D uncertain. The CDR3 is 12 residues long. Germline V CDR1 and CDR2: LNHDA, SQIVND (reference sequence). V was trimmed by 0 bases and J by 7 bases, leaving 3 bases between them. This CDR3 is CASSIDREKLFF. CDR3 coding DNA: TGTGCCAGTAGTATAGATCGTGAAAAACTGTTTTTT.

The chain is built from TRBV11-3 and TRBJ2-3; D is unclear. CDR3 length equals 14 residues. The germline V gene encodes CDR1 SGHNT and CDR2 YENEEA. Trimming shortened V by 5 bases and J by 6 bases, and 15 bases separated the two germline ends. DNA for the CDR3: TGTGCCAGCAGCAAACGCTCGAATGCGGATACGCAGTATTTT. It encodes CASSKRSNADTQYF.

The rearrangement uses TRBV24-1 and TRBJ2-2; 8 nucleotides agree with TRBD1. The CDR3 length is 13 residues. V lost 8 bases and J lost 6; bases outside the gene matches: 4. Per the germline V gene, CDR1 is KGHDR and CDR2 is SFDVKD. This CDR3 reads CATKSGGSGELFF. The DNA of the CDR3 is TGTGCCACCAAGTCAGGGGGCTCCGGGGAGCTGTTTTTT.

The genes are TRBV7-9 and TRBJ1-1; D is possibly TRBD1 (5 bases). This CDR3 contains 14 residues. V dropped 4 bases and J dropped 6 bases, with 15 bases sitting between them. CDR1 and CDR2 (germline): SEHNR, FQNEAQ (reference sequence). The DNA of the CDR3 is TGTGCCAGCAGCTCAGGGCGTCAGGGATCTGAAGCTTTCTTT. Translated, it gives CASSSGRQGSEAFF.